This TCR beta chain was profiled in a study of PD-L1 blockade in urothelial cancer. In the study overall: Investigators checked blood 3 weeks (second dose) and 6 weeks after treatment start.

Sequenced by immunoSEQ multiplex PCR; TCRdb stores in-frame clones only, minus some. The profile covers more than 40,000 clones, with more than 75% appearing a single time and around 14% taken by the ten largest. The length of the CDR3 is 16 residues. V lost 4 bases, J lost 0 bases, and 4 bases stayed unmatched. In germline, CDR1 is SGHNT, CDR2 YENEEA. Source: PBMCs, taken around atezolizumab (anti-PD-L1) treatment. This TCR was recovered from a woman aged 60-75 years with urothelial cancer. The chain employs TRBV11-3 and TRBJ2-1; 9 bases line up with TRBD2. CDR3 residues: CASSSLAGSSYNEQFF. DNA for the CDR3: TGTGCCAGCAGCTCCCTAGCGGGGAGCTCCTACAATGAGCAGTTCTTC.